This T cell receptor (beta chain) was found in a study of CD8 T cells in ankylosing spondylitis. Study-wide findings and caveats: Significant enrichment of disease-linked clones was reportedly seen in matched ankylosing spondylitis synovial fluid. Reactive arthritis synovial fluid and blood previously showed some of these motif variants. About 8 highly homologous variants made up a TCR beta motif, and this motif appeared characteristic of ankylosing spondylitis blood.

V dropped 2 bases and J dropped 4 bases, with 8 bases sitting between them. Germline V gene sequence: CDR1 SGHTA, CDR2 FQGNSA. This CDR3 contains 14 residues. About this clonotype: What it binds is not known.

TCRdb itself ran the 5' RACE reads through MiXCR, one entry per CDR3 protein. In the table there are some 840,000 distinct CDR3 sequences, over 9.5% of which are singletons. This sequence was found in a male donor with ankylosing spondylitis. The sequencing sample was made of blood, either unsorted or a sorted T cell fraction (not recorded which). The J gene is TRBJ2-2, the V gene TRBV7-2; the D is unclear. The CDR3 loop is CASSLIPSTGELFF. CDR3 bases: TGTGCCAGCAGCTTAATCCCTAGCACCGGGGAGCTGTTTTTT.